This T cell receptor beta chain was recorded in a study of T cells in Graves' hyperthyroidism and ophthalmopathy. Study-level information: Blood from the periphery was taken at initial diagnosis, before any treatment.

Graves' hyperthyroidism showing no ophthalmopathy progression within 18 months was considered stable. RNA transcripts yielded amplified TCR beta CDR3 regions. Using the HTBI primer set, a first-round RT-PCR was run on the TCR CDR3. TCRdb reanalysed the multiplex PCR reads using MiXCR and keeps one entry per CDR3 protein. The sample lists about 620,000 distinct CDR3 sequences, about a sixth occurring once. This clonotype has a count of ten or more. The antigen is unknown. Study-wide results and limits: Most thyroid clonotypes with frequency above 0.001 were detected in blood.

This sequence originates from a woman aged 25-40 years with Graves' hyperthyroidism. The sequenced sample consisted of blood.

The CDR3 coding sequence is TGTGCCAGCAGCCCACGGACAGTTTCTACCTACGAGCAGTACTTC. Translated, it gives CASSPRTVSTYEQYF. V gene TRBV28 combines with J gene TRBJ2-7, with a tentative D call TRBD1 (6 bases). The ends were cut back, 6 bases at V and 2 bases at J, with 17 bases in the middle. The CDR3 covers 15 residues. Germline CDR1 MDHEN, CDR2 SYDVKM. Complete variable domain (other parts from reference TRBV28 and TRBJ2-7): DVKVTQSSRYLVKRTGEKVFLECVQDMDHENMFWYRQDPGLGLRLIYFSYDVKMKEKGDIPEGYSVSREKKERFSLILESASTNQTSMYLCASSPRTVSTYEQYFGPGTRLTVT.